The subject of this entry is one T cell receptor beta chain. Its antigen is not identified. The sample has other DNA sequences that encode this CDR3 too. The data belong to a study of cytomegalovirus exposure and HLA in healthy donors. Study-wide findings and caveats: As was reported, the classifier diagnosed cytomegalovirus status with high specificity and sensitivity. There were a few CMV-associated chains whose specificity for CMV antigens was confirmed in vitro. Rare TCR sequences dominated, though some public TCRs recurred in many donors. Cytomegalovirus association was listed for about 160 TCR beta chains.

TCRdb's table, derived via immunoSEQ multiplex PCR, lists solely in-frame clones and lacks some. Among around 190,000 clones listed, approximately 89% were seen once. Trimming took 1 base from V and 6 from J, leaving 4 bases between them. The CDR3 spans 13 residues. In germline, CDR1 is SGHTA, CDR2 FQGTGA. Source material: PBMCs. The TCR comes from a man aged 30 to 45 in good health and CMV-seropositive. The J gene is TRBJ1-6, the V gene TRBV7-3; D is unresolved. Here the CDR3 DNA reads TGTGCCAGCAGCTTAAACTCTAATTCACCCCTCCACTTT. The encoded protein is CASSLNSNSPLHF.